The present entry profiles one T cell receptor beta chain with its context. This entry belongs to a study of beta chain features in type 1 diabetes. Expressed TCRB transcripts were sequenced because the isolated RNA had all been reverse transcribed beforehand. The assay was immunoSEQ multiplex PCR, and TCRdb's table has in-frame clones only and misses some. The data contain roughly 42,000 clones, 50% of them seen just once; the ten biggest clones take up about 0.25%. V was pared by 4 bases and J by 8 bases, with 11 bases of the junction left unmatched. The CDR3 consists of 15 residues. Germline assignment: CDR1 SGHRS and CDR2 YFSETQ.

This TCR came from a woman aged 25 to 39 in good health. The J gene is TRBJ1-2, the V gene TRBV5-1; 10 bases match TRBD1. Sequenced material: stem cell memory CD4+ T cells from blood. DNA of the CDR3: TGCGCCAGCAGCCTAGGGACCGGGACAGGGGCCGGCTACACCTTC. Protein sequence: CASSLGTGTGAGYTF.